This T cell receptor beta chain comes out of a study of T cells in Graves' hyperthyroidism and ophthalmopathy. The V segment lost 4 bases and the J segment 4 bases; nucleotides outside the gene matches: 3. This CDR3 spans 15 amino acids. Germline V CDR1 and CDR2: LGHDT, YNNKEL (reference sequence). From RNA transcripts, TCR beta CDR3 regions were amplified. An initial round of RT-PCR targeting the TCR CDR3 relied on the HTBI primer set. TCRdb re-called the multiplex PCR reads through MiXCR, storing one row per CDR3 protein. There are about 300,000 distinct CDR3 sequences in the sample; less than 20% occur only once, and approximately 37% lies in the top ten.

The genes are TRBV3-1 and TRBJ2-2; 10 bases agree with TRBD1. Sequenced sample: blood. The TCR comes from a man in his fifties with Graves' ophthalmopathy. CDR3 sequence (DNA): TGTGCCAGCAGCCTCCGGGACAGGGGCACCGGGGAGCTGTTTTTT. Residues: CASSLRDRGTGELFF.